These 25 T cell receptor beta chains were sequenced from one sample in a study of regulatory T cells in long-lasting Graves disease. Documented time point: newly diagnosed GD, antithyroid drugs for less than 3 months. PBMC RNA served as the TCR library source. Through Arm-PCR of CDR3 regions and iRepertoire HTBI primers, TCR beta libraries were built. TCRdb re-analysed the multiplex PCR reads in MiXCR, keeping a single row per CDR3 protein. The table records hundreds of thousands of distinct CDR3 sequences, roughly 16% of them present only once. The material sequenced was peripheral blood mononuclear cells (PBMCs), taken at new diagnosis, from a patient treated with antithyroid drugs. These receptors all come from a female donor with Graves disease.

This clonotype was counted once. The chain couples TRBV10-3 to TRBJ1-1, with D maybe TRBD1 (5 bases). V was pared by 11 bases and J by 3 bases, with 10 bases between. CDR3 length: 11 residues. Germline V gene sequence: CDR1 ENHRY, CDR2 SYGVKD. The chain's CDR3 is CAGGGYTEAFF. The CDR3 coding sequence is TGTGCCGGGGGGGGGTACACTGAAGCTTTCTTT.

Many counts were recorded for this clonotype. The rearrangement joins TRBV30 to TRBJ2-2; tentatively, D is TRBD1 (5 bases). V lost 2 bases, J lost 1 base, and 14 bases lay in between. Per the germline V gene, CDR1 is GTSNPN and CDR2 is SVGIG (reference sequence). The length of the CDR3 is 16 residues. CDR3 bases: TGTGCCTGGAGTCCCTTGGGGCAGGGGAACACCGGGGAGCTGTTTTTT. It translates to CAWSPLGQGNTGELFF.

This chain uses TRBV20-1 with TRBJ2-3; D unclear. The CDR3 covers 15 residues. CDR1 is DFQATT and CDR2 is SNEGSKA in the germline V gene (reference sequence). V was trimmed by 0 bases and J by 4 bases, leaving 14 bases between them. CDR3 region: CSAREEYSLPDTQYF. CDR3 DNA sequence: TGCAGTGCTAGAGAGGAGTACTCCCTACCAGATACGCAGTATTTT.

This clonotype showed up just a few times. This chain connects TRBV11-3 to TRBJ2-7; 9 bases agree with TRBD1. Germline-derived CDR1 and CDR2 are SGHNT and YENEEA. CDR3 size: 14 residues. The V and J ends lost 3 bases and 5 bases, in that order; junction bases with no gene match: 5. The CDR3 DNA reads TGTGCCAGCAGCTTCGACAGGGGGAACCACGAGCAGTACTTC. Protein: CASSFDRGNHEQYF.

In its sample, this clonotype was seen a few times. The final CDR3 position lacks the conserved phenylalanine or tryptophan, pointing to a likely read error. The rearrangement links TRBV6-1 to TRBJ2-3; tentative D call: TRBD2 (6 bases). The CDR3 is 14 amino acids. The ends were cut back, 8 bases at V and 6 bases at J, with 18 bases in the middle. Germline V gene lookup returns CDR1 MNHNS and CDR2 SASEGT. CDR3 nucleotides: TGTGCCAGCGACCCGGGACTGCTTATGGATACGCAGTATCTT. Its translation is CASDPGLLMDTQYL.

This clonotype has ten or more counts. This rearrangement joins TRBV20-1 to TRBJ2-5; 8 bases fit TRBD2. V lost 1 base to trimming and J lost 1 base; unmatched junction nucleotides: 5. Germline V lookup: CDR1 DFQATT, CDR2 SNEGSKA (reference sequence). The CDR3 length is 15 residues. The CDR3 DNA is TGCAGTGCTAGAGGCCCCAGCGGGGGCCAAGAGACCCAGTACTTC. It codes for CSARGPSGGQETQYF.

This clonotype was recorded at least ten times. The chain has TRBV12-5 and TRBJ1-2; possible D gene TRBD1, 5 bases. V lost 2 bases, J lost 7 bases, and 20 bases lay in between. The germline V gene encodes CDR1 LGHNT and CDR2 FRNRAP. CDR3 length: 16 amino acids. CDR3 loop: CASGLPPTGPLAGYTF. CDR3 bases: TGTGCTAGTGGTTTGCCTCCGACGGGACCGCTGGCTGGCTACACCTTC. Based on the CDR3 plus reference TRBV12-5 and TRBJ1-2, the full variable domain is DARVTQTPRHKVTEMGQEVTMRCQPILGHNTVFWYRQTMMQGLELLAYFRNRAPLDDSGMPKDRFSAEMPDATLATLKIQPSEPRDSAVYFCASGLPPTGPLAGYTFGSGTRLTVV.

This clonotype was seen more than once but under ten times. The V call is TRBV13, the J call TRBJ2-7, with 9 bases fitting TRBD1. Germline trimming cut 3 bases from V and 1 base from J; bases unmatched to any gene: 7. The CDR3 runs 16 residues. Germline V gene lookup returns CDR1 PRHDT and CDR2 FYEKMQ (reference sequence). CDR3 nucleotide sequence: TGTGCCAGCAGCTTCGACAGGACAGGGGCATCCTACGAGCAGTACTTC. It yields the protein CASSFDRTGASYEQYF.

This clonotype came up many times. The chain recombines TRBV7-3 with TRBJ2-2; TRBD2 aligns across 16 bases. CDR1 is SGHTA and CDR2 is FQGTGA in the germline V gene. V shed 5 bases and J 3 bases; nucleotides not matched to a gene: 9. CDR3 length: 19 residues. The chain's CDR3 is CASSASGTSGRVDTGELFF. CDR3 coding DNA: TGTGCCAGCAGCGCCTCCGGGACTAGCGGGAGGGTCGACACCGGGGAGCTGTTTTTT. Filled out from reference TRBV7-3 and TRBJ2-2, the complete variable domain reads GAGVSQTPSNKVTEKGKYVELRCDPISGHTALYWYRQSLGQGPEFLIYFQGTGAADDSGLPNDRFFAVRPEGSVSTLKIQRTERGDSAVYLCASSASGTSGRVDTGELFFGEGSRLTVL.

This clonotype was picked up many times. This chain links TRBV9 with TRBJ2-1; the match to TRBD1 covers 11 bases. J lost 4 bases, V lost 1 base, and 4 bases had no gene match. The CDR3 consists of 16 residues. Germline V gene sequence: CDR1 SGDLS, CDR2 YYNGEE. The CDR3 reads CASSVRGTGGYNEQFF. CDR3 DNA: TGTGCCAGCAGCGTAAGGGGGACAGGGGGTTACAATGAGCAGTTCTTC.

This clonotype was observed at least ten times. This chain joins TRBV20-1 and TRBJ2-3; tentatively, D is TRBD2 (6 bases). CDR1 and CDR2 (germline): DFQATT, SNEGSKA (reference sequence). The CDR3 length is 13 residues. The CDR3: CSAGTPGTDTQYF. CDR3 coding DNA: TGCAGCGCGGGGACGCCCGGCACAGATACGCAGTATTTT.

This clonotype was counted at least ten times. The rearrangement links TRBV5-1 to TRBJ1-6, with D unresolved. Germline CDR1 reads SGHRS; CDR2 reads YFSETQ. This CDR3 comprises 17 residues. Trimming took 1 base from V and 7 from J, leaving 18 bases between them. The CDR3 DNA follows: TGCGCCAGCAGCTTGAGGAGAACCGACCCGAGAAATTCACCCCTCCACTTT. Translating it yields CASSLRRTDPRNSPLHF. Complete variable domain (other parts from reference TRBV5-1 and TRBJ1-6): KAGVTQTPRYLIKTRGQQVTLSCSPISGHRSVSWYQQTPGQGLQFLFEYFSETQRNKGNFPGRFSGRQFSNSRSEMNVSTLELGDSALYLCASSLRRTDPRNSPLHFGNGTRLTVT.

Only a few counts were recorded for this clonotype. This rearrangement joins TRBV29-1 to TRBJ1-4; a weak D match, TRBD1 (6 bases). V shed 6 bases and J shed 4 bases, with 12 bases lying between them. The germline gives CDR1 SQVTM, CDR2 ANQGSEA. This CDR3 is built from 13 residues. CDR3 in amino acids: CSVGGQYNEKLFF. CDR3 sequence (DNA): TGCAGCGTAGGGGGTCAGTATAATGAAAAACTGTTTTTT.

This clonotype was counted many times. The V call is TRBV28, the J call TRBJ2-2, with 8 bases fitting TRBD1. V shed 3 bases, J shed 7 bases, and the junction held 7 bases outside the gene matches. Looked up from germline, CDR1 is MDHEN and CDR2 is SYDVKM. CDR3 length: 15 amino acids. The CDR3 protein is CASSFPRGLLGELFF. The CDR3 nucleotides read TGTGCCAGCAGTTTTCCCAGGGGGCTCCTCGGGGAGCTGTTTTTT. The entire variable domain, with the rest obtained from reference TRBV28 and TRBJ2-2, is as follows: DVKVTQSSRYLVKRTGEKVFLECVQDMDHENMFWYRQDPGLGLRLIYFSYDVKMKEKGDIPEGYSVSREKKERFSLILESASTNQTSMYLCASSFPRGLLGELFFGEGSRLTVL.

This clonotype has ten or more counts. V is TRBV13 and J is TRBJ2-3; 7 bases line up with TRBD1. The V gene end was trimmed by 3 bases and the J gene end by 5 bases; junction bases not matched to a gene: 5. This CDR3 has 14 amino acids. Per the germline V gene, CDR1 is PRHDT and CDR2 is FYEKMQ (reference sequence). The CDR3 loop is CASSFGTDKDTQYF. The CDR3 DNA reads as TGTGCCAGCAGCTTCGGGACAGACAAAGATACGCAGTATTTT.

This clonotype was detected ten times or more. V gene TRBV20-1 combines with J gene TRBJ2-1; D unclear. CDR1 is DFQATT, CDR2 SNEGSKA, per germline (reference sequence). V dropped 4 bases and J dropped 8 bases, with 21 bases sitting between them. The CDR3 is 15 residues long. CDR3 residues: CSATRGGIIRHEQFF. The CDR3 DNA reads TGCAGTGCTACGAGAGGCGGCATCATCAGGCATGAGCAGTTCTTC.

There are many counts of this clonotype. The gene calls are TRBV12-3 or TRBV12-4 and TRBJ1-1, with 9 bases lining up with TRBD1. The CDR3 runs to 14 residues. V lost 6 bases to trimming and J lost 5 bases; unmatched junction nucleotides: 7. The DNA for the CDR3 is TGTGCCAGCAGCGGAGGGACAGGGTGGACTGAAGCTTTCTTT. It encodes CASSGGTGWTEAFF.

This clonotype was counted at least ten times. J is TRBJ2-3 and V is TRBV2, with no clear D. The germline V gene has CDR1 SNHLY and CDR2 FYNNEI. The germline V and J ends were trimmed by 6 bases and 2 bases, with 3 bases remaining between them. The CDR3 runs to 11 residues. As DNA, the CDR3 is TGTGCCAGCAGCCACACAGATACGCAGTATTTT. Its protein product is CASSHTDTQYF.

This sequence joins TRBV19 and TRBJ2-1, with D perhaps given as TRBD1 or TRBD2 (5 bases each). There are 14 residues in the CDR3. The V end lost 6 bases, the J end lost 3 bases, and 12 bases lay between the germline ends. Per germline, CDR1 LNHDA and CDR2 SQIVND (reference sequence). The CDR3 sequence: CASRVEGLYNEQFF. The CDR3 nucleotides read TGTGCCAGTAGGGTAGAGGGGCTCTACAATGAGCAGTTCTTC. Filled out from reference TRBV19 and TRBJ2-1, the complete variable domain reads DGGITQSPKYLFRKEGQNVTLSCEQNLNHDAMYWYRQDPGQGLRLIYYSQIVNDFQKGDIAEGYSVSREKKESFPLTVTSAQKNPTAFYLCASRVEGLYNEQFFGPGTRLTVL.

This clonotype was counted ten times or more. This sequence joins TRBV5-1 and TRBJ1-5, with D perhaps TRBD1 (5 bases). This CDR3 region has 15 residues. Germline V lookup: CDR1 SGHRS, CDR2 YFSETQ. V lost 3 bases to trimming and J lost 2 bases, with 12 bases between them. Here the CDR3 DNA reads TGCGCCAGCAGCTGGGGAGAGACAGGCAATCAGCCCCAGCATTTT. Translated, it gives CASSWGETGNQPQHF.

This clonotype was found many times. J is TRBJ1-4 and V is TRBV3-1; 7 nucleotides match TRBD1. The ends lost 3 bases at V and 6 bases at J; junction bases unmatched: 7. Germline V gene sequence: CDR1 LGHDT, CDR2 YNNKEL (reference sequence). The CDR3 runs 15 residues. CDR3 sequence (DNA): TGTGCCAGCAGCCACTCCGGGACAGCTCATGAAAAACTGTTTTTT. Amino acids: CASSHSGTAHEKLFF.

The chain links TRBV20-1 to TRBJ1-6; D possibly corresponds to TRBD1 (5 bases). The V and J ends lost 5 bases and 6 bases respectively, with 14 bases between them. Germline assignment: CDR1 DFQATT and CDR2 SNEGSKA (reference sequence). This CDR3 contains 14 residues. The chain's CDR3 is CSAVSGTGNSPLHF. The CDR3 bases are TGCAGTGCTGTGTCCGGGACCGGTAATTCACCCCTCCACTTT.

This clonotype occurred many times. This sequence joins TRBV11-2 and TRBJ1-1, with no clear D. V lost 5 bases and J lost 1, with 14 bases in between. The CDR3 totals 15 residues. Germline CDR1 is SGHAT and CDR2 is FQNNGV. The CDR3 loop is CASSRMGTRNTEAFF. In DNA form, the CDR3 reads TGTGCCAGCAGCCGGATGGGCACACGGAACACTGAAGCTTTCTTT.

This clonotype was seen ten or more times. The J gene is TRBJ2-7, the V gene TRBV9, with D possibly matching TRBD1 (6 bases). The germline V gene has CDR1 SGDLS and CDR2 YYNGEE. The CDR3 length is 15 residues. Trimming removed 4 bases from V and 0 bases from J, with 14 bases in between. Written as DNA, the CDR3 is TGTGCCAGCAGCCCTCAGGGACACAGCTCCTACGAGCAGTACTTC. This sequence encodes CASSPQGHSSYEQYF.

This sequence joins TRBV25-1 and TRBJ2-7; TRBD1 might be the D (6 bases). CDR3 length: 15 residues. Germline V gene data show CDR1 as MGHDK and CDR2 as SYGVNS. The germline V and J ends were trimmed by 3 bases and 1 base, with 13 bases remaining between them. CDR3 amino acids: CASSDEKRGSYEQYF. In nucleotides, the CDR3 is TGTGCCAGCAGTGACGAAAAGAGGGGGTCCTACGAGCAGTACTTC.